This T cell receptor (beta chain) derives from a study of T cell changes during pregnancy in multiple sclerosis. J lost 9 bases, V lost 3 bases, and 20 bases had no gene match. The CDR3 loop spans 17 amino acids. CDR1 is SGHVS, CDR2 FQNEAQ, per germline. Data came from immunoSEQ multiplex PCR; TCRdb stores just in-frame clones and leaves some out. The profile shows tens of thousands of clones, 80% to 95% of them singletons. Material: peripheral blood, obtained in the first trimester of pregnancy. This TCR was recovered from a female donor in good health, enrolled as a control in a pregnancy study. This rearrangement joins TRBV7-8 to TRBJ2-7; 7 nucleotides align to TRBD2. The CDR3: CASSLTKTDSVSGGQYF. CDR3 DNA sequence: TGTGCCAGCAGCTTGACCAAAACGGACTCGGTCTCGGGGGGGCAGTACTTC. Filled out from reference TRBV7-8 and TRBJ2-7, the complete variable domain reads GAGVSQSPRYKVAKRGQDVALRCDPISGHVSLFWYQQALGQGPEFLTYFQNEAQLDKSGLPSDRFFAERPEGSVSTLKIQRTQQEDSAVYLCASSLTKTDSVSGGQYFGPGTRLTVT.